This T cell receptor beta chain was found in a study of blood T cell repertoires in COVID-19. The wider study: Samples of COVID-19 (acute and convalescent) were obtained from the United States, Italy and Spain. PBMCs, B-cell-depleted T cells, or T cells provided the cDNA or gDNA that made up the material.

Per the authors' pipeline: Amplification of reference gene primers provided the estimated nucleated cell counts. Clones were sequenced by immunoSEQ multiplex PCR, and TCRdb holds only the in-frame ones, with some missing. V, J and clone size reflect that table, while D and trimming were determined from the DNA. The sample lists almost 40,000 clones, around 85% seen once, with roughly 4.5% in the top ten. The CDR3 extends over 13 amino acids. Germline V CDR1 and CDR2: PRHDT, FYEKMQ (reference sequence). V was shortened by 3 bases and J by 8 bases, with 11 bases between the two germline ends. Input material: peripheral blood. The rearrangement links TRBV13 to TRBJ2-1; weak D call: TRBD2 (5 bases). The sequence came from a man in his sixties with acute or convalescent COVID-19. In DNA form, the CDR3 reads TGTGCCAGCAGCTTCCGGGGATCTTATGAGCAGTTCTTC. It codes for CASSFRGSYEQFF.